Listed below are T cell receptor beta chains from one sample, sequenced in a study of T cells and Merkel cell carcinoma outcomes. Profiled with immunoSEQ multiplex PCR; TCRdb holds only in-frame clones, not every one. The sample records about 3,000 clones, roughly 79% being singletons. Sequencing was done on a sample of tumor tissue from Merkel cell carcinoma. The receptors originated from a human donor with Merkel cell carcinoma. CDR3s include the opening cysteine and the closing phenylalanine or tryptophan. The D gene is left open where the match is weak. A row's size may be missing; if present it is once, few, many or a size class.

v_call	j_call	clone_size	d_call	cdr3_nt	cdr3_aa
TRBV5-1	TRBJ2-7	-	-	TGCGCCAGCAGCTATACGGGAGGGGGCATCTACGAGCAGTACTTC	CASSYTGGGIYEQYF
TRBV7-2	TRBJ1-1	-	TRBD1	TGTGCCAGCAGCCGATTACAGGGGGCCACTGAAGCTTTCTTT	CASSRLQGATEAFF
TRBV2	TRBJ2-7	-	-	TGTGCCAGCAGGAGCGGGCAGGGCGCCCGGGAGCAGTACTTC	CASRSGQGAREQYF
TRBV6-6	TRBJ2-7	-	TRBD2	TGTGCCAGCTTCCCCTCGAGGGAGGGTTACGAGCAGTACTTC	CASFPSREGYEQYF
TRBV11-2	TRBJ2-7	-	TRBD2	TGTGCCAGCAGCCCAAACTCGGGGGGGACGATTTCCTACGAGCAGTACTTC	CASSPNSGGTISYEQYF
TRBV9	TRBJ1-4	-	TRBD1	TGTGCCAGCAGCTCATGGACAGGGGAAGGTGAAAAACTGTTTTTT	CASSSWTGEGEKLFF
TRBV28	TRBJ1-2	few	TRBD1	TGTGCCAGCAGTCCTGACAGGGGTTATGGCTACACCTTC	CASSPDRGYGYTF
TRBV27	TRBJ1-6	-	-	TGTGCCAGCAGTTTTGGGGGACTTAATTCACCCCTCCATTTT	CASSFGGLNSPLHF
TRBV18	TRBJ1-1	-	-	TGTGCCAGCTCACCTAAGGCATACGGGGCTTTCTTT	CASSPKAYGAFF
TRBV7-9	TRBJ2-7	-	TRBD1	TGTGCCAGCAGCTTAGCCGGGACAGGGCCGTACGAGCAGTACTTC	CASSLAGTGPYEQYF
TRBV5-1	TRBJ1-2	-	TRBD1	TGCGCCAGCAGATTGGACAGGGCACCCGGCTATGGCTACACCTTC	CASRLDRAPGYGYTF
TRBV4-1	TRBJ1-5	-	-	TGCGCCAGCAGTCGCGGGCAGAATCAGCCCCAGCATTTT	CASSRGQNQPQHF
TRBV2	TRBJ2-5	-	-	TGTGCCAGCAGGGGGCAGGGTGGAGAGACCCAGTACTTC	CASRGQGGETQYF
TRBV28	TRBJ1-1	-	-	TGTGCCAGCAGTTTAGAGGGGAACACTGAAGCTTTCTTT	CASSLEGNTEAFF
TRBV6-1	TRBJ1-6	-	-	TGTGCCAGCAGTGAAGCGCTTGGAACAGTGAATTCACCCCTCCACTTT	CASSEALGTVNSPLHF
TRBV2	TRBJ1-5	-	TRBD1	TGTGCCAGCAGCCACAGGGGGGCGAATCAGCCCCAGCATTTT	CASSHRGANQPQHF
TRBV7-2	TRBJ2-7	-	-	TGTGCCAGCAGCTCGACAGGTTTCTCCTACGAGCAGTACTTC	CASSSTGFSYEQYF
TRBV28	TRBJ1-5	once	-	TGTGCCAGCAGTATGGGAGGTAGCAATCAGCCCCAGCATTTT	CASSMGGSNQPQHF
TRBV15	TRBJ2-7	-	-	TGTGCCACCAGCAGGGGGGACTCCTCAAATTACGAGCAGTACTTC	CATSRGDSSNYEQYF
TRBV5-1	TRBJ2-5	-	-	TGCGCCAGCAGCTTGGGGGACCCTAGCATCCAAGAGACCCAGTACTTC	CASSLGDPSIQETQYF
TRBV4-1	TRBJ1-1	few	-	TGCGCCAGCAGCCAGGGAGGGGGACTCACTGAAGCTTTCTTT	CASSQGGGLTEAFF
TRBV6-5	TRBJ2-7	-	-	TGTGCCAGCAGTTACTCGAGGCCAACGGACGGCTACGAGCAGTACTTC	CASSYSRPTDGYEQYF
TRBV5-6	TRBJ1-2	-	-	TGTGCCAGCAGCTTGGCGGGGGACAATAATGGCTACACCTTC	CASSLAGDNNGYTF
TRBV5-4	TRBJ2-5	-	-	TGTGCCAGCAGCTTCTTCGGGGCCCAAGAGACCCAGTACTTC	CASSFFGAQETQYF
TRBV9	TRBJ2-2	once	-	TGTGCCAGCAGCCACCGGGGAGGGGAGCTGTTTTTT	CASSHRGGELFF
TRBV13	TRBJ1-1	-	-	TGTGCCAGCAGCTTAGGGGGGCAGGGAGGAGCTTTCTTT	CASSLGGQGGAFF
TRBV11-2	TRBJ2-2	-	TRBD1	TGTGCCAGCAGCCCCTGGGGACAGGGGAACACCGGGGAGCTGTTTTTT	CASSPWGQGNTGELFF
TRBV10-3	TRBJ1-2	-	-	TGTGCCATCAGTGATGGCAATCGCTACACCTTC	CAISDGNRYTF
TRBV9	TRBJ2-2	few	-	TGTGCCAGCAGCGCCCACGGCTTCGCGAACACCGGGGAGCTGTTTTTT	CASSAHGFANTGELFF
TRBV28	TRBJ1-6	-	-	TGTGCCAGCAGTGCCTCCGGGGGCTCCTATAATTCACCCCTCCACTTT	CASSASGGSYNSPLHF